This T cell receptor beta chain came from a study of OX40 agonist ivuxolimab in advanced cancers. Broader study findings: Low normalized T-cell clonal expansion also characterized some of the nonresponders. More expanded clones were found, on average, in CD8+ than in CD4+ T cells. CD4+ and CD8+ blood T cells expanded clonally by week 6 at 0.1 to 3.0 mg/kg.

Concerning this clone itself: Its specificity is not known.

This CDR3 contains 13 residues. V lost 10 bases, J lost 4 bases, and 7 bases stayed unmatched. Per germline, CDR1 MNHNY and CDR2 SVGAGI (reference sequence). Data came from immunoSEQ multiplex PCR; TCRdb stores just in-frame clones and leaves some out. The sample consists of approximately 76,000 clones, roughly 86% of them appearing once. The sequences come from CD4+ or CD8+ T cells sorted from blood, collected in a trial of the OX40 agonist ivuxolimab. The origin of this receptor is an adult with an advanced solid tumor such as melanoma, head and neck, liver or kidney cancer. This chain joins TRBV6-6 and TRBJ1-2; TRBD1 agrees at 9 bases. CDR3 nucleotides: TGTGCCACCCGCCAGGGACAGGGCTATGGCTACACCTTC. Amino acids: CATRQGQGYGYTF.